Shown below are 8 T cell receptor beta chains from a single sample sequenced in a study of CD8 T cells in ankylosing spondylitis. From the 5' RACE reads, TCRdb called clonotypes with MiXCR, one entry per CDR3 protein. The table shows 100,000 to 150,000 distinct CDR3 sequences, with roughly 8.8% occurring only once. Specimen: blood, either unsorted or a sorted T cell fraction (not recorded which). The source of these receptors is a male donor with ankylosing spondylitis or in good health (not recorded which).

This clonotype was seen ten or more times. CDR3 region: CASSQDLGRETQYF. CDR3 nucleotides: TGTGCCAGCAGCCAAGATCTAGGCCGAGAGACCCAGTACTTC. The V call is TRBV4-2, the J call TRBJ2-5; no clear D gene. The V gene lost 0 bases and the J gene lost 4 bases, with 9 bases spanning the gap. Germline V CDR1 and CDR2: LGHNA, YNFKEQ. The CDR3 consists of 14 residues.

In its sample, this clonotype was seen many times. This chain links TRBV7-3 with TRBJ2-1, with 7 bases aligning to TRBD2. The length of the CDR3 is 16 residues. Trimming at V came to 5 bases and at J to 0 bases, leaving 7 bases not matched to a gene. Germline loops: CDR1 SGHTA, CDR2 FQGTGA. The CDR3 spells CASSPAGTTSYNEQFF. As DNA, the CDR3 is TGTGCCAGCAGCCCCGCCGGGACTACCTCCTACAATGAGCAGTTCTTC. Supplemented by reference TRBV7-3 and TRBJ2-1, the full variable domain reads GAGVSQTPSNKVTEKGKYVELRCDPISGHTALYWYRQSLGQGPEFLIYFQGTGAADDSGLPNDRFFAVRPEGSVSTLKIQRTERGDSAVYLCASSPAGTTSYNEQFFGPGTRLTVL.

The chain combines TRBV12-3 or TRBV12-4 with TRBJ2-5; 10 bases are shared with TRBD2. This CDR3 comprises 15 residues. V lost 3 bases, J lost 3 bases, and 4 bases stayed unmatched. The CDR3 DNA follows: TGTGCCAGCAGTTTTGGTACTAGCGGGAAAGAGACCCAGTACTTC. The encoded protein is CASSFGTSGKETQYF.

The sample holds many counts of this clonotype. This CDR3 reads CATRRIHGPGETQYF. CDR3 nucleotides: TGTGCCACCAGACGAATTCACGGACCGGGTGAGACCCAGTACTTC. The chain is built from TRBV15 and TRBJ2-5, with D uncertain. There are 15 residues in the CDR3. V lost 6 bases and J lost 5, with 19 bases in between. Germline CDR1 LNHNV, CDR2 YYDKDF (reference sequence).

The chain joins TRBV12-3 or TRBV12-4 to TRBJ2-5; 12 nucleotides line up with TRBD2. The junction had 9 bases not matched to a gene; V was cut back by 5 bases and J by 2 bases. This CDR3 spans 17 amino acids. CDR3 DNA: TGTGCCAGCAGTAGCAGCGGGACTAGCGGGTCTCAAGAGACCCAGTACTTC. Its protein is CASSSSGTSGSQETQYF.

This clonotype occurred many times. The chain recombines TRBV20-1 with TRBJ1-5; D is undetermined. From germline, CDR1 is DFQATT and CDR2 SNEGSKA (reference sequence). V lost 0 bases to trimming and J lost 1 base, with 7 bases between them. This CDR3 contains 14 residues. Here the CDR3 reads CSARDPMSNQPQHF. CDR3 nucleotide sequence: TGCAGTGCTAGAGATCCCATGAGCAATCAGCCCCAGCATTTT.

This clonotype appeared many times. The rearrangement uses TRBV20-1 and TRBJ1-2, with 10 nucleotides matching TRBD1. Germline assignment: CDR1 DFQATT and CDR2 SNEGSKA (reference sequence). The CDR3 consists of 14 residues. The V gene end was trimmed by 5 bases and the J gene end by 2 bases; junction bases not matched to a gene: 5. The CDR3 spells CSARDRGQNYGYTF. The CDR3 coding sequence is TGCAGTGCTCGTGACAGGGGGCAAAACTATGGCTACACCTTC.

V usage is TRBV20-1 and J usage is TRBJ2-7, with TRBD2 matching 7 bases. With 0 bases clipped from V and 1 base from J, the junction kept 9 bases outside the gene matches. CDR1 is DFQATT and CDR2 is SNEGSKA in the germline V gene (reference sequence). The CDR3 loop spans 16 amino acids. CDR3 loop: CSARDRGVSGSYEQYF. CDR3 nucleotide sequence: TGCAGTGCTAGAGATCGCGGAGTTAGCGGGTCCTACGAGCAGTACTTC.